This T cell receptor (beta chain) appears in the sequencing data of a study of post-analysis software for immune sequencing data. As for the study in general: Relapsing-remitting, secondary progressive and progressive-relapsing courses of multiple sclerosis were included.

Turning to this clonotype: Its antigen is currently unknown.

The study's findings and limits: Controls' normalized Chao1 diversity significantly exceeded that of multiple sclerosis patients. Relative to controls, patients had about five TRBV segments at higher frequency, with TRBV5-6, TRBV5-1 and TRBV20-1 among these.

Built from TCR beta cDNA, the libraries had unique molecular identifiers in them. A single record per CDR3 protein comes from TCRdb applying MiXCR to the PCR reads. This sample yields approximately 360,000 distinct CDR3 sequences, of which approximately 33% are seen a single time; under 15% belongs to the top ten. The CDR3 covers 15 residues. With 0 bases clipped from V and 12 bases from J, the junction kept 10 bases outside the gene matches. Germline-derived CDR1 and CDR2 are SGHRS and YFSETQ. The chain carries TRBV5-1 and TRBJ2-1; 9 bases align to TRBD1. Source material: blood. This receptor was taken from a girl aged 10-17 years with multiple sclerosis. The CDR3 region is CASSLAPGQGETQFF. In DNA form, the CDR3 reads TGCGCCAGCAGCTTGGCTCCGGGACAGGGAGAAACGCAGTTCTTC.